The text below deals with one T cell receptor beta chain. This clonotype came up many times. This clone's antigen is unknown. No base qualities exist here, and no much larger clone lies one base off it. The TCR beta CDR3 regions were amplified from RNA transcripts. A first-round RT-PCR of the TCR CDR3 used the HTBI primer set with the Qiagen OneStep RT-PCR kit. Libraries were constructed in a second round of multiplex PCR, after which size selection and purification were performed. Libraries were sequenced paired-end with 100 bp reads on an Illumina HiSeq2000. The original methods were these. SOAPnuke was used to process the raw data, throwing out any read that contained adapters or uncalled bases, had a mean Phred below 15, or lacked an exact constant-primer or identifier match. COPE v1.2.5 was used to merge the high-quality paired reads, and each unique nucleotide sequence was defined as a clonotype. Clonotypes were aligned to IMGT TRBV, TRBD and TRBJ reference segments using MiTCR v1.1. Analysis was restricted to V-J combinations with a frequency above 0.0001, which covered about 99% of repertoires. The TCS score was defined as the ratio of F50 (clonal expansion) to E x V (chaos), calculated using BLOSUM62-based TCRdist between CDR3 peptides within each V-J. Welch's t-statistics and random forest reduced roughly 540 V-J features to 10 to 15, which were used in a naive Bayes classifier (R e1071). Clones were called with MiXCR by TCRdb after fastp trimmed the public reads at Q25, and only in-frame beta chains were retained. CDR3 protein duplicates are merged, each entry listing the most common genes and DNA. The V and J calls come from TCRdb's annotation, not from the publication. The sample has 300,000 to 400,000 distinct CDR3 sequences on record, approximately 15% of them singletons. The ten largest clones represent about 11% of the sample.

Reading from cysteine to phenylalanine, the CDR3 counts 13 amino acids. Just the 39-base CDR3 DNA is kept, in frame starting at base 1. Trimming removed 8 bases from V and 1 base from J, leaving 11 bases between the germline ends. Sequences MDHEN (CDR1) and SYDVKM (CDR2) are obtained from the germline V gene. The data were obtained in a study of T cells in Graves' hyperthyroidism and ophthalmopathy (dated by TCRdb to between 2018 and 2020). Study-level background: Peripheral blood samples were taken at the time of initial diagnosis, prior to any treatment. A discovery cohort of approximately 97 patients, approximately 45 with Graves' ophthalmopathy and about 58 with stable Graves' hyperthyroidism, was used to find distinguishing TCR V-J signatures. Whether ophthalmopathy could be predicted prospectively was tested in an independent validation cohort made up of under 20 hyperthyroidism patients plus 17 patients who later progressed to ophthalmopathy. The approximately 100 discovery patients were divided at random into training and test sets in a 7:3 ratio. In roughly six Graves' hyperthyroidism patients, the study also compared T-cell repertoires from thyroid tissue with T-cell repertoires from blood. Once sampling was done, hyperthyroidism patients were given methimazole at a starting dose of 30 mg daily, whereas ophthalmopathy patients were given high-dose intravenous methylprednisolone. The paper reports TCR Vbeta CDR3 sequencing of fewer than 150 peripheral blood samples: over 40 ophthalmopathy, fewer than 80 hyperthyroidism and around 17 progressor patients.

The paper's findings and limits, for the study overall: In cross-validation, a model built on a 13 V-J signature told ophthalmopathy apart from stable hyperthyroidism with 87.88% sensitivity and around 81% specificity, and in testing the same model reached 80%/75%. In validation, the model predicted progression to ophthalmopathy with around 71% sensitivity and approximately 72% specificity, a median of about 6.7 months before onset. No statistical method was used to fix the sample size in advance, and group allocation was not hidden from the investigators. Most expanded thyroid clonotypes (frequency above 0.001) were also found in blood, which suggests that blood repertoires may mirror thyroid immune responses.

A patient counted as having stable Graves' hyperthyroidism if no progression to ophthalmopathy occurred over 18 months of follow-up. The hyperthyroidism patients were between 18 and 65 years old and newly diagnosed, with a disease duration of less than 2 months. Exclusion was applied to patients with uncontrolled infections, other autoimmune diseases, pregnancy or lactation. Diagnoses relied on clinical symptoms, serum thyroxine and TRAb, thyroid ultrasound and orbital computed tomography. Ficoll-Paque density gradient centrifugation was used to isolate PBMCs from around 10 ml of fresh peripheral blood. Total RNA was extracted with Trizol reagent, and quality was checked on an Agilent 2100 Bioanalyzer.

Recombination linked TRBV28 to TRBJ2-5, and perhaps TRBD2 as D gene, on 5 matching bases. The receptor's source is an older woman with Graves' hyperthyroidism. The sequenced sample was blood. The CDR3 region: CASQSGIQETQYF. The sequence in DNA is TGTGCCAGCCAGTCGGGGATCCAAGAGACCCAGTACTTC.